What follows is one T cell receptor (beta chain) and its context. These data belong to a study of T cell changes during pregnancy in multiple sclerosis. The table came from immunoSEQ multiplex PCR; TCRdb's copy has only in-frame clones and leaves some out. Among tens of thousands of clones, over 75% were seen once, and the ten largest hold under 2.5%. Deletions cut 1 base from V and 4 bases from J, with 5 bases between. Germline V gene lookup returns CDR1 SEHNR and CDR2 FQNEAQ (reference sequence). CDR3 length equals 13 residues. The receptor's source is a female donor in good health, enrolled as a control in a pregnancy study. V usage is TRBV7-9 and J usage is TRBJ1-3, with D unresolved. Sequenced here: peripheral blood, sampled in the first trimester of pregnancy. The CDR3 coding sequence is TGTGCCAGCAGCTTAGTTCCAGGAAACACCATATATTTT. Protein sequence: CASSLVPGNTIYF.